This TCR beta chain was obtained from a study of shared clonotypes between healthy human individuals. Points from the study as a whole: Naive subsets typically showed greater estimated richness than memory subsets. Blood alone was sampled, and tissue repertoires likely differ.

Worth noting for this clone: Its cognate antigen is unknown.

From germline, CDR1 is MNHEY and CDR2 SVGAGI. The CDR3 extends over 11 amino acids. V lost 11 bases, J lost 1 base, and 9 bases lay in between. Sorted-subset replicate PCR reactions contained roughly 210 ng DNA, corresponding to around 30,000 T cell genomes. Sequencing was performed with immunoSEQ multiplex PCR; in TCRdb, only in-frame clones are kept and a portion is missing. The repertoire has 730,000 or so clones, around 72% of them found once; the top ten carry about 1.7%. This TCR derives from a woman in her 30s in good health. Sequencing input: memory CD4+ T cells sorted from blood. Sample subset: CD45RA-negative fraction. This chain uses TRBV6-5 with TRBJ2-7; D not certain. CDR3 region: CAVQRSYEQYF. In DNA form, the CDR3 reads TGTGCCGTCCAAAGATCCTACGAGCAGTACTTC.